This TCR beta chain was obtained from a study of T cells in Graves' hyperthyroidism and ophthalmopathy. At the level of the study: Blood from the periphery was taken at initial diagnosis, before any treatment.

As to this clonotype: What it binds is not known.

CDR1 is KGHSH, CDR2 LQKENI, per germline. This CDR3 comprises 14 residues. Trimming took off 5 bases at V and 2 bases at J, with 11 bases between the two ends. Patients were excluded because of uncontrolled infection, other autoimmune disease, pregnancy or lactation. Each 10 ml fresh peripheral blood draw supplied the PBMCs. Amplified regions were TCR beta CDR3 sequences from RNA transcripts. The study used the HTBI primer set for a first-round RT-PCR of the TCR CDR3. TCRdb recomputed calls from the multiplex PCR reads with MiXCR, one row per CDR3 protein. The sample includes 550,000 to 650,000 distinct CDR3 sequences, around 15% seen only once; the top ten take about 15%. Study-level results: Most expanded thyroid clonotypes above 0.001 also appeared in blood.

The chain employs TRBV18 and TRBJ2-3; maybe TRBD1 (5 bases). Material for sequencing was blood. The receptor was derived from a woman aged 40 to 50 with Graves' hyperthyroidism. The CDR3: CASSTTTDTDTQYF. The CDR3 nucleotides are TGTGCCAGCTCAACCACGACAGACACAGATACGCAGTATTTT.